Presented here are 31 T cell receptor beta chains from one specimen sequenced in a study of cytomegalovirus exposure and HLA in healthy donors. PCR involved 60 Vbeta and 13 Jbeta primers. TCRdb keeps only in-frame clones here, not all; method: immunoSEQ multiplex PCR. The data contain 120,000 to 150,000 clones, roughly three quarters of them singletons. Sequenced input: PBMCs. All receptors derive from a woman in her 30s in good health and CMV-seronegative.

This clone is medium-sized by share. Other DNA sequences in this sample translate to the same CDR3. The chain is built from TRBV4-1 and TRBJ2-5, with 9 bases identical to TRBD2. The CDR3 is made up of 16 amino acids. Germline-derived CDR1 and CDR2 are MGHRA and YSYEKL. The ends lost 1 base at V and 4 bases at J; junction bases unmatched: 7. CDR3 region: CASSQGFAGGRETQYF. CDR3 in DNA: TGCGCCAGCAGCCAAGGTTTTGCGGGGGGGCGAGAGACCCAGTACTTC.

The rearrangement uses TRBV2 and TRBJ2-7; 7 nucleotides agree with TRBD2. Germline V CDR1 and CDR2: SNHLY, FYNNEI. The CDR3 is made up of 12 amino acids. Germline trimming cut 5 bases from V and 5 bases from J; bases unmatched to any gene: 3. The CDR3 loop reads CASSLGGDEQYF. CDR3 DNA: TGTGCCAGCAGTCTTGGGGGGGACGAGCAGTACTTC. Supplemented by reference TRBV2 and TRBJ2-7, the full variable domain reads EPEVTQTPSHQVTQMGQEVILRCVPISNHLYFYWYRQILGQKVEFLVSFYNNEISEKSEIFDDQFSVERPDGSNFTLKIRSTKLEDSAMYFCASSLGGDEQYFGPGTRLTVT.

This clone appeared a few times. The genes are TRBV7-3 and TRBJ2-5; TRBD2 matches at 7 bases. V dropped 8 bases and J dropped 2; count of bases not matched to a gene: 11. CDR1 and CDR2 (germline): SGHTA, FQGTGA. The CDR3 has 15 amino acids. This CDR3 is CASSPGAGLQETQYF. CDR3 DNA sequence: TGTGCCAGCTCCCCCGGAGCGGGACTTCAAGAGACCCAGTACTTC.

The chain combines TRBV27 with TRBJ1-2; tentative D call: TRBD1 (5 bases). Germline V gene data show CDR1 as MNHEY and CDR2 as SMNVEV (reference sequence). The CDR3 is 15 residues long. Trimming left V 5 bases short and J 1 base short, with 14 bases between. The CDR3 coding sequence is TGTGCCAGCAGTCCCCCGGGGGGGGGTAACTATGGCTACACCTTC. Protein product: CASSPPGGGNYGYTF.

The rearrangement uses TRBV28 and TRBJ2-2; a weak D match, TRBD2 (5 bases). The CDR3 is 13 residues long. Germline lookup yields CDR1 MDHEN and CDR2 SYDVKM. CDR3 nucleotide sequence: TGTGTGACTAAGGCTACGAACACCGGGGAGCTGTTTTTT. Translated, it gives CVTKATNTGELFF.

This clone was found a few times. The rearrangement joins TRBV30 to TRBJ1-2; 9 bases align to TRBD1. V was clipped by 0 bases and J by 4 bases; unmatched bases: 9. The CDR3 is 16 amino acids. Germline-derived CDR1 and CDR2 are GTSNPN and SVGIG (reference sequence). The CDR3 here is CAWSVLGTGNPYGYTF. CDR3 sequence (DNA): TGTGCCTGGAGTGTTCTCGGGACAGGGAATCCCTATGGCTACACCTTC. The variable domain in full, completed from reference TRBV30 and TRBJ1-2, reads SQTIHQWPATLVQPVGSPLSLECTVEGTSNPNLYWYRQAAGRGLQLLFYSVGIGQISSEVPQNLSASRPQDRQFILSSKKLLLSDSGFYLCAWSVLGTGNPYGYTFGSGTRLTVV.

This clone was detected only a few times. The identical CDR3 is also encoded by other nucleotide sequences in the sample. The rearrangement uses TRBV5-1 and TRBJ1-4, with 7 bases lining up with TRBD1. CDR1 and CDR2 (germline): SGHRS, YFSETQ. Losses at the gene ends were 0 bases for V and 8 bases for J; bases not matched to a gene: 4. This CDR3 has 14 amino acids. DNA for the CDR3: TGCGCCAGCAGCTTGGGGCAGGGGGGCGAAAAACTGTTTTTT. Amino acids: CASSLGQGGEKLFF.

The chain combines TRBV5-6 with TRBJ1-2, with TRBD1 identical over 9 bases. V dropped 6 bases and J dropped 5; count of bases not matched to a gene: 8. The length of the CDR3 is 14 residues. Germline values: CDR1 SGHDT, CDR2 YYEEEE. The CDR3 nucleotides read TGTGCCAGCAATAACAGGGGGCAATATTATGGCTACACCTTC. Encoded protein: CASNNRGQYYGYTF.

The CDR3 nucleotides are TGTGCCAGCAGCCGCCAGGACAGGGGGTGTGGCTACACCTTC. It specifies CASSRQDRGCGYTF. The chain is built from TRBV6-6 and TRBJ1-2; 10 positions agree with TRBD1. This CDR3 is 14 amino acids long. The V segment lost 6 bases and the J segment 7 bases; nucleotides outside the gene matches: 8. Germline V gene data show CDR1 as MNHNY and CDR2 as SVGAGI (reference sequence).

This sequence joins TRBV28 and TRBJ2-5; D might be TRBD1 (5 bases). Germline CDR1 and CDR2: MDHEN and SYDVKM. Between the trimmed V and J ends, which lost 3 bases and 5 bases, there was a span of 13 bases. The CDR3 is made up of 14 amino acids. The chain's CDR3 is CASSFRRAGETQYF. The DNA for the CDR3 is TGTGCCAGCAGTTTCCGCAGGGCCGGGGAGACCCAGTACTTC.

V gene TRBV7-3 combines with J gene TRBJ2-3, with D tentatively TRBD1 (6 bases). The V and J ends lost 4 bases and 0 bases respectively, with 11 bases between them. The CDR3 covers 15 residues. Per germline, CDR1 SGHTA and CDR2 FQGTGA. CDR3 residues: CASSWGTTSTDTQYF. In nucleotides, the CDR3 is TGTGCCAGCAGCTGGGGGACAACTAGCACAGATACGCAGTATTTT.

The genes are TRBV29-1 and TRBJ2-7; TRBD1 aligns across 7 bases. CDR1 and CDR2 from the germline V gene are SQVTM and ANQGSEA. After removal of 5 bases from V and 6 bases from J, the junction contained 13 bases not matched to a gene. This CDR3 has 14 amino acids. The DNA for the CDR3 is TGCAGCGTTTTACACGGAGCCAGGGGGTTCGAGCAGTACTTC. It encodes CSVLHGARGFEQYF.

The V and J genes are TRBV20-1 and TRBJ1-1, with TRBD1 matching 8 bases. This CDR3 contains 11 residues. Unmatched junction bases numbered 5, after V lost 6 bases and J lost 8 bases. Germline V CDR1 and CDR2: DFQATT, SNEGSKA (reference sequence). Here the CDR3 reads CSAGRTGEAFF. The CDR3 bases are TGCAGTGCGGGAAGGACAGGGGAAGCTTTCTTT.

V gene TRBV7-8 combines with J gene TRBJ1-5; 9 nucleotides match TRBD1. With 4 bases clipped from V and 3 bases from J, the junction kept 7 bases outside the gene matches. Germline CDR1 and CDR2: SGHVS and FQNEAQ. The CDR3 consists of 16 residues. This CDR3 is CASSSQRTGANQPQHF. In DNA, the CDR3 is TGTGCCAGCAGCTCTCAAAGGACAGGGGCCAATCAGCCCCAGCATTTT.

V is TRBV7-2 and J is TRBJ2-1, with 15 nucleotides matching TRBD2. The V segment lost 0 bases and the J segment 7 bases; nucleotides outside the gene matches: 16. The CDR3 has 21 amino acids. The germline V gene encodes CDR1 SGHTA and CDR2 FQGNSA. CDR3 nucleotides: TGTGCCAGCAGCTTAGCGGGCGGACTAGCGGGGGGGCGAGGGAGTTGGAATGAGCAGTTCTTC. As protein: CASSLAGGLAGGRGSWNEQFF. Using reference TRBV7-2 and TRBJ2-1 for the parts outside the CDR3, the full variable domain is GAGVSQSPSNKVTEKGKDVELRCDPISGHTALYWYRQSLGQGLEFLIYFQGNSAPDKSGLPSDRFSAERTGGSVSTLTIQRTQQEDSAVYLCASSLAGGLAGGRGSWNEQFFGPGTRLTVL.

The J gene is TRBJ2-7, the V gene TRBV11-2; 9 bases align to TRBD2. Germline trimming cut 3 bases from V and 6 bases from J; bases unmatched to any gene: 6. The CDR3 consists of 14 residues. The V gene's germline CDR1 is SGHAT and CDR2 FQNNGV. CDR3 amino acids: CASSFGRLAVEQYF. CDR3 DNA: TGTGCCAGCAGCTTTGGGAGACTAGCGGTCGAGCAGTACTTC.

This sequence joins TRBV7-9 and TRBJ1-3; 7 bases match TRBD1. The germline CDR1 and CDR2 sequences are SEHNR and FQNEAQ (reference sequence). J gave up 1 base and V 3 bases, and 6 bases lay outside the gene matches. The CDR3 is 16 residues long. CDR3 nucleotides: TGTGCCAGCAGCTTGACAGGGCCTTATTCTGGAAACACCATATATTTT. This sequence encodes CASSLTGPYSGNTIYF.

The chain links TRBV15 to TRBJ2-5; 8 bases fit TRBD2. The assigned J gene may be wrong: the sequence end matches TRBJ2-7 better. Per germline, CDR1 LNHNV and CDR2 YYDKDF (reference sequence). This CDR3 is built from 16 residues. DNA of the CDR3: TGTGCCACCAGTCGTCGCGGGGGGAGGAGGGTCTACGAGCAGTACTTC. Residues: CATSRRGGRRVYEQYF.

The rearrangement links TRBV15 to TRBJ2-7, with 9 bases aligning to TRBD1. Germline-derived CDR1 and CDR2 are LNHNV and YYDKDF (reference sequence). With 1 base clipped from V and 3 bases from J, the junction kept 4 bases outside the gene matches. This CDR3 region has 15 residues. Written as DNA, the CDR3 is TGTGCCACCAGCAGAGGTGGGACAGGGAACTACGAGCAGTACTTC. This gives the protein CATSRGGTGNYEQYF.

V usage is TRBV7-9 and J usage is TRBJ2-1, with 10 bases aligning to TRBD2. The junction had 6 bases not matched to a gene; V was cut back by 4 bases and J by 3 bases. Germline CDR1 and CDR2: SEHNR and FQNEAQ (reference sequence). The CDR3 contains 16 residues. The CDR3 region is CASSSTSGVFYNEQFF. In nucleotides, the CDR3 is TGTGCCAGCAGCTCAACTAGCGGGGTTTTCTACAATGAGCAGTTCTTC.

Concerning this clone itself: The junction shows a germline mismatch at one end, possibly a read error. V gene TRBV5-8 combines with J gene TRBJ1-2; D perhaps matches TRBD1 (6 bases). Germline CDR1 and CDR2: SGHTS and YDEGEE. The CDR3 runs 10 residues. The CDR3 DNA is TGTGCCAGCAGGGGGGCCCGACGATTCTTC. Protein: CASRGARRFF.

The chain employs TRBV18 and TRBJ2-7; 13 positions agree with TRBD2. Germline V CDR1 and CDR2: KGHSH, LQKENI. CDR3 length: 16 amino acids. The V and J ends lost 0 bases and 12 bases, in that order; junction bases with no gene match: 11. CDR3 residues: CASSPPGQGLAGLPYF. CDR3 DNA sequence: TGTGCCAGCTCACCACCGGGACAGGGACTAGCGGGACTCCCGTACTTC.

This clone was seen a handful of times. The chain is built from TRBV28 and TRBJ1-2; D not certain. The CDR3 is made up of 13 amino acids. Trimming removed 7 bases at V and 6 bases at J, with 15 bases between. The germline gives CDR1 MDHEN, CDR2 SYDVKM. The CDR3 region has the DNA TGTGCCAGCAAGTGGTCCGGGATCCATGGCTACACCTTC. It codes for CASKWSGIHGYTF.

There are a few counts of this clone. This rearrangement joins TRBV11-2 to TRBJ2-5, with TRBD2 matching 8 bases. Unmatched junction bases numbered 2, after V lost 1 base and J lost 4 bases. The CDR3 totals 14 residues. Germline CDR1 SGHAT, CDR2 FQNNGV. The CDR3 DNA sequence: TGTGCCAGCAGCTTAGCGGGAGGGGTAGAGACCCAGTACTTC. Amino acid sequence: CASSLAGGVETQYF. Full variable domain (missing parts from reference TRBV11-2 and TRBJ2-5): EAGVAQSPRYKIIEKRQSVAFWCNPISGHATLYWYQQILGQGPKLLIQFQNNGVVDDSQLPKDRFSAERLKGVDSTLKIQPAKLEDSAVYLCASSLAGGVETQYFGPGTRLLVL.

This chain joins TRBV11-2 and TRBJ2-7; TRBD1 might be the D (6 bases). The CDR3 covers 14 residues. Germline V gives CDR1 SGHAT, CDR2 FQNNGV. The ends were cut back, 1 base at V and 2 bases at J, with 9 bases in the middle. Written as DNA, the CDR3 is TGTGCCAGCAGCTTAGGGGCAGGGGCCTACGAGCAGTACTTC. Translating gives CASSLGAGAYEQYF.

V gene TRBV6-6 combines with J gene TRBJ2-1; 7 bases line up with TRBD1. V dropped 4 bases and J dropped 0; count of bases not matched to a gene: 3. Germline values: CDR1 MNHNY, CDR2 SVGAGI (reference sequence). This CDR3 is 15 amino acids long. The CDR3 reads CASSWDSFSYNEQFF. The CDR3 DNA is TGTGCCAGCAGTTGGGACAGTTTCTCCTACAATGAGCAGTTCTTC.

This chain joins TRBV2 and TRBJ2-5; 8 bases match TRBD2. The CDR3 runs 13 residues. The V gene's germline CDR1 is SNHLY and CDR2 FYNNEI. Trimming took 5 bases from V and 5 from J; bases not matched to a gene: 4. CDR3 sequence reads: CASSSGTSETQYF. CDR3 DNA: TGTGCCAGCAGTTCCGGGACTAGTGAGACCCAGTACTTC.

The gene calls are TRBV28 and TRBJ1-5, with 7 bases lining up with TRBD1. Germline V gives CDR1 MDHEN, CDR2 SYDVKM. The length of the CDR3 is 14 residues. J gave up 9 bases and V 3 bases, and 8 bases lay outside the gene matches. DNA for the CDR3: TGTGCCAGCAGTTTCTCATACAGGGGACGGCCCCAGCATTTT. Protein product: CASSFSYRGRPQHF.

The chain carries TRBV18 and TRBJ2-1; TRBD2 is a possible D gene (5 bases). Trimming shortened V by 1 base and J by 6 bases, and 13 bases separated the two germline ends. This CDR3 has 15 residues. Germline CDR1 KGHSH, CDR2 LQKENI. In nucleotides, the CDR3 is TGTGCCAGCTCACCACTTACTAACCGGGGCAATGAGCAGTTCTTC. Translating gives CASSPLTNRGNEQFF.

This clone showed up just a few times. V and J are TRBV5-1 and TRBJ2-3; 13 bases line up with TRBD2. The germline CDR1 and CDR2 sequences are SGHRS and YFSETQ. V dropped 4 bases and J dropped 1; count of bases not matched to a gene: 3. The CDR3 loop spans 16 amino acids. The CDR3 sequence: CASSKTSGRGTDTQYF. Written as DNA, the CDR3 is TGCGCCAGCAGCAAAACTAGCGGGAGGGGCACAGATACGCAGTATTTT.

The rearrangement uses TRBV19 and TRBJ1-1, with D tentatively TRBD1 (6 bases). The CDR3 contains 14 residues. Germline values: CDR1 LNHDA, CDR2 SQIVND (reference sequence). Trimming removed 3 bases at V and 3 bases at J, with 11 bases between. The CDR3 nucleotides read TGTGCCAGTAGTATTGATACAGGGTACACTGAAGCTTTCTTT. Its protein is CASSIDTGYTEAFF.